This TCR beta chain was sequenced for a study of beta chain features in type 1 diabetes. Since all of the isolated RNA was reverse transcribed, expressed TCRB transcripts were what got sequenced. Produced via immunoSEQ multiplex PCR; TCRdb's table is partial and in-frame only. The sample lists about 360,000 clones, around 13% occurring once. The study's findings and limits: Shorter TCRB CDR3s, moderately but significantly so, were found in Type 1 diabetes patients in all four CD4+ subsets. TCRB repertoires of naive, central memory and Treg cells appeared more similar among patients than among healthy donors.

Germline V lookup: CDR1 SEHNR, CDR2 FQNEAQ (reference sequence). The CDR3 has 13 residues. The V gene lost 3 bases and the J gene lost 4 bases, with 9 bases spanning the gap. To note about this clone: The antigen is unknown.

The rearrangement uses TRBV7-9 and TRBJ1-2; D is perhaps TRBD1 (5 bases). Sequenced sample: naive CD4+ T cells from blood. This TCR came from a man aged 18 to 30 in good health. The CDR3 DNA reads TGTGCCAGCAGCTTCAGGGATTCCTATGGCTACACCTTC. It translates to CASSFRDSYGYTF.